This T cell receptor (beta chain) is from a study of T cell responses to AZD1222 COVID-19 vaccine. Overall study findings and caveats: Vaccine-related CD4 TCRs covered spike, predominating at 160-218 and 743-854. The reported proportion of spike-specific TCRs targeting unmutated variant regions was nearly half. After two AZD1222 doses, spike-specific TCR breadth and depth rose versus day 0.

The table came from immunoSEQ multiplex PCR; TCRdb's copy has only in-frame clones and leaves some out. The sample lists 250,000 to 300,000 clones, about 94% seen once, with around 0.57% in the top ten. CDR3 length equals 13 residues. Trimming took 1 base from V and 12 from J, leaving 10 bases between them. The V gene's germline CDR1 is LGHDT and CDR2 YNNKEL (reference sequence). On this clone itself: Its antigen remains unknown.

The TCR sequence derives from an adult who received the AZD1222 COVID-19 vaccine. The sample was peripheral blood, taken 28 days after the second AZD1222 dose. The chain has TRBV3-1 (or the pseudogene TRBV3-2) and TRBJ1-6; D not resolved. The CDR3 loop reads CASSQGGYGPLHF. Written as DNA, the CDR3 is TGTGCCAGCAGCCAAGGGGGATATGGACCCCTCCACTTT.